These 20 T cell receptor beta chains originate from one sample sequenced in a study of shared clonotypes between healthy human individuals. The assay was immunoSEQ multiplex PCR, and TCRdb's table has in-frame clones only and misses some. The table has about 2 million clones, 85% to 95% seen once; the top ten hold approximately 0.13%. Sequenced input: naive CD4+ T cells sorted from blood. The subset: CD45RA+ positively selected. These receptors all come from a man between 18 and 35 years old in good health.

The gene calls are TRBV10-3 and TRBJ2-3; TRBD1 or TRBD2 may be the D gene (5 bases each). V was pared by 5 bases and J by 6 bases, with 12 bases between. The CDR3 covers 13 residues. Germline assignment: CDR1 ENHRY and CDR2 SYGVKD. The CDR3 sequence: CAISSLRDDTQYF. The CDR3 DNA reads TGTGCCATCAGTAGTTTAAGGGACGATACGCAGTATTTT.

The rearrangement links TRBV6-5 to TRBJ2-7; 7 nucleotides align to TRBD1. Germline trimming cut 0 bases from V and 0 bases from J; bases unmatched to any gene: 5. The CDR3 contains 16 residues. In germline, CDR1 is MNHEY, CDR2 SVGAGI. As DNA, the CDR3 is TGTGCCAGCAGTTACTCGACAGGGCCCCCCTCCTACGAGCAGTACTTC. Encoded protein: CASSYSTGPPSYEQYF.

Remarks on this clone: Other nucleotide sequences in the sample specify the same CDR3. The CDR3 sequence: CAWSAGTAEKLFF. The CDR3 DNA follows: TGTGCCTGGAGTGCAGGGACTGCGGAAAAACTGTTTTTT. The chain employs TRBV30 and TRBJ1-4; tentative D call: TRBD1 (5 bases). Germline-derived CDR1 and CDR2 are GTSNPN and SVGIG (reference sequence). The CDR3 covers 13 residues. Deletions cut 1 base from V and 8 bases from J, with 11 bases between. Full variable domain (missing parts from reference TRBV30 and TRBJ1-4): SQTIHQWPATLVQPVGSPLSLECTVEGTSNPNLYWYRQAAGRGLQLLFYSVGIGQISSEVPQNLSASRPQDRQFILSSKKLLLSDSGFYLCAWSAGTAEKLFFGSGTQLSVL.

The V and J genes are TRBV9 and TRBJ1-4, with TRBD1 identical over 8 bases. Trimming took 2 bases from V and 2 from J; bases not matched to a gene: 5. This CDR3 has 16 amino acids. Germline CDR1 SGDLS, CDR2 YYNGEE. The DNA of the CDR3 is TGTGCCAGCAGCGTTACAGGGGGTACCACTAATGAAAAACTGTTTTTT. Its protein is CASSVTGGTTNEKLFF. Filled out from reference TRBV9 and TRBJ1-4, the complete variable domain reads DSGVTQTPKHLITATGQRVTLRCSPRSGDLSVYWYQQSLDQGLQFLIQYYNGEERAKGNILERFSAQQFPDLHSELNLSSLELGDSALYFCASSVTGGTTNEKLFFGSGTQLSVL.

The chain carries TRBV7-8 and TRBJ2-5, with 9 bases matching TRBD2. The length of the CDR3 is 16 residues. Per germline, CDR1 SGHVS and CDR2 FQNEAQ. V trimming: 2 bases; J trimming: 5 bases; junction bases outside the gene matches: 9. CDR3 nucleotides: TGTGCCAGCAGCTTATGGGGCGGGAGGGCCGAGGAGACCCAGTACTTC. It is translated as CASSLWGGRAEETQYF.

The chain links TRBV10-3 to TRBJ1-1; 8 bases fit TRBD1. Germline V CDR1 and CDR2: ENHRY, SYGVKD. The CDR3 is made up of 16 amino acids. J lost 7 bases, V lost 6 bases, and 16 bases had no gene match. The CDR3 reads CAIRRTGSAGSGEAFF. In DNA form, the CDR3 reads TGTGCCATCAGGAGGACAGGGTCGGCGGGGAGCGGTGAAGCTTTCTTT.

The CDR3 DNA reads TGTGCCAGCAGTTTCGGGCAGCCTGGGCTCAATTCACCCCTCCACTTT. It specifies CASSFGQPGLNSPLHF. The chain has TRBV28 and TRBJ1-6; D is unresolved. V lost 3 bases, J lost 7 bases, and 16 bases lay in between. CDR1 MDHEN and CDR2 SYDVKM come from the germline V gene. This CDR3 spans 16 amino acids.

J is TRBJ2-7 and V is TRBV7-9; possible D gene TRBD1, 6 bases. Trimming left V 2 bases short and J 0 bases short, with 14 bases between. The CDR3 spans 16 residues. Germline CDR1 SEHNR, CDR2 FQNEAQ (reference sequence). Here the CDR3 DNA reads TGTGCCAGCAGCTTACACCCGGACAGAAGCTCCTACGAGCAGTACTTC. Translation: CASSLHPDRSSYEQYF.

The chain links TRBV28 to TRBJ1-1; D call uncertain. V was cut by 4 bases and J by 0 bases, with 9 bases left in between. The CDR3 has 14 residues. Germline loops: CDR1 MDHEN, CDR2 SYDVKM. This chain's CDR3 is CASSSGSMNTEAFF. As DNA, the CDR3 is TGTGCCAGCAGTTCGGGGTCAATGAACACTGAAGCTTTCTTT.

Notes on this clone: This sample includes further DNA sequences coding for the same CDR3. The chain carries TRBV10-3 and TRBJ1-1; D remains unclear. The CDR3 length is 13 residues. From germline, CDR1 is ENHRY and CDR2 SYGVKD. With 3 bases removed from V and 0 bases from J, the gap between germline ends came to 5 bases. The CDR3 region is CAISEDMNTEAFF. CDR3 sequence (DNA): TGTGCCATCAGTGAAGACATGAACACTGAAGCTTTCTTT.

CDR3 in amino acids: CASIAGVGETQYF. CDR3 DNA sequence: TGTGCCAGTATCGCCGGGGTCGGAGAGACCCAGTACTTC. The gene calls are TRBV25-1 and TRBJ2-5, with D possibly matching TRBD2 (5 bases). The germline V gene has CDR1 MGHDK and CDR2 SYGVNS. V lost 9 bases to trimming and J lost 4 bases, with 15 bases between them. The CDR3 runs to 13 residues. Complete variable domain (other parts from reference TRBV25-1 and TRBJ2-5): EADIYQTPRYLVIGTGKKITLECSQTMGHDKMYWYQQDPGMELHLIHYSYGVNSTEKGDLSSESTVSRIRTEHFPLTLESARPSHTSQYLCASIAGVGETQYFGPGTRLLVL.

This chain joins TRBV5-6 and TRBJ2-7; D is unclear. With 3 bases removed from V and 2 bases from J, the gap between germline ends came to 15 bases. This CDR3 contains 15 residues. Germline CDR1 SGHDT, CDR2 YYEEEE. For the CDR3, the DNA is TGTGCCAGCAGCTCATTTCCAGTATCAACCTACGAGCAGTACTTC. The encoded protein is CASSSFPVSTYEQYF.

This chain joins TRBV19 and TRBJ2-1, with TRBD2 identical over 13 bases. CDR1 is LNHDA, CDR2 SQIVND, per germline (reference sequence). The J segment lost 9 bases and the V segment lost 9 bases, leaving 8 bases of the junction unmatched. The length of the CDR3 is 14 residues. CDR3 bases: TGTGCCAGCAGACCCGGGACTAGCGGGGTTGAGCAGTTCTTC. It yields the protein CASRPGTSGVEQFF.

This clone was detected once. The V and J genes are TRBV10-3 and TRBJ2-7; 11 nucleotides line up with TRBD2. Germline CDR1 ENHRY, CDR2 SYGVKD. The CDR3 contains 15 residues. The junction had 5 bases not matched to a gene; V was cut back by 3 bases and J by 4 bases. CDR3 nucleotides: TGTGCCATCAGTGAAGGGGTAGCGGGAGGGTACGAGCAGTACTTC. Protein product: CAISEGVAGGYEQYF.

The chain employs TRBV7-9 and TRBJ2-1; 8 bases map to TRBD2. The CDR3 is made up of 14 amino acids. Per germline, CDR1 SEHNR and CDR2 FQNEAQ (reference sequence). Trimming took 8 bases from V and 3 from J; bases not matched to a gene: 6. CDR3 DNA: TGTGCCAGCGTTAGAAGCGGGAGCTACAATGAGCAGTTCTTC. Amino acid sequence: CASVRSGSYNEQFF.

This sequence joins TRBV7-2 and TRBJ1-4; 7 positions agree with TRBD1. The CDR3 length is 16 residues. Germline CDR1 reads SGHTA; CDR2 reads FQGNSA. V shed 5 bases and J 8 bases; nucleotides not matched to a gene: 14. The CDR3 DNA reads TGTGCCAGCAGCCGGACGGGAACACAGGGGAGGGAAAAACTGTTTTTT. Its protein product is CASSRTGTQGREKLFF.

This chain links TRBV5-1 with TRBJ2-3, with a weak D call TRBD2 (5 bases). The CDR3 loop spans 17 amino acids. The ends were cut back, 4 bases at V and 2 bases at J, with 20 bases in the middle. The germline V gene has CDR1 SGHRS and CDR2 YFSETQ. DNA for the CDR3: TGCGCCAGCAGCCAACTAGTCGACCCGCGATACACAGATACGCAGTATTTT. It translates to CASSQLVDPRYTDTQYF.

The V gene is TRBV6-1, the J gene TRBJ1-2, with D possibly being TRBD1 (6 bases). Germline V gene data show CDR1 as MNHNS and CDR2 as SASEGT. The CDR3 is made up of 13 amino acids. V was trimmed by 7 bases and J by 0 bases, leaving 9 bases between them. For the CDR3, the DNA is TGTGCCAGCACAGGGGAAGCTAACTATGGCTACACCTTC. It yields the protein CASTGEANYGYTF.

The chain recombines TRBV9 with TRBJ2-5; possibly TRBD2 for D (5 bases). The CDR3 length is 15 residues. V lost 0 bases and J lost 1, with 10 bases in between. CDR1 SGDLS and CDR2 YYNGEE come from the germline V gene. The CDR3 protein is CASSVDERFQETQYF. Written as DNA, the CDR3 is TGTGCCAGCAGCGTAGATGAGCGGTTCCAAGAGACCCAGTACTTC. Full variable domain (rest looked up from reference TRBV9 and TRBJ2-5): DSGVTQTPKHLITATGQRVTLRCSPRSGDLSVYWYQQSLDQGLQFLIQYYNGEERAKGNILERFSAQQFPDLHSELNLSSLELGDSALYFCASSVDERFQETQYFGPGTRLLVL.

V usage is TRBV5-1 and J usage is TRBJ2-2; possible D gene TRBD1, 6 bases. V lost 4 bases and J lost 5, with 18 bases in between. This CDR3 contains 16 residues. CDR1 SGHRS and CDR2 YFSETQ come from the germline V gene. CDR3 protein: CASSRTAHTETGELFF. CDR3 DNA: TGCGCCAGCAGCAGGACAGCCCACACGGAAACCGGGGAGCTGTTTTTT.